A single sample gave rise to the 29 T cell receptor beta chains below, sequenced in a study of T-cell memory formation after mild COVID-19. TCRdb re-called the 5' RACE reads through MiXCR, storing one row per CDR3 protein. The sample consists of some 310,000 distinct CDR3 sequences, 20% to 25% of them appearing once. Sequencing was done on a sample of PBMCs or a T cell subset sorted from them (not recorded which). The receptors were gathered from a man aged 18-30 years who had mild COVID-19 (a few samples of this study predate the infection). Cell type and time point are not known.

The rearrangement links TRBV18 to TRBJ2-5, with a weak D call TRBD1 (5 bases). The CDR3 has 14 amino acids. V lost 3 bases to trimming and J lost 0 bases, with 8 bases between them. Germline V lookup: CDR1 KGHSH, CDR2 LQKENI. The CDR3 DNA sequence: TGTGCCAGCTCACCCACCAGGGACCAAGAGACCCAGTACTTC. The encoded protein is CASSPTRDQETQYF.

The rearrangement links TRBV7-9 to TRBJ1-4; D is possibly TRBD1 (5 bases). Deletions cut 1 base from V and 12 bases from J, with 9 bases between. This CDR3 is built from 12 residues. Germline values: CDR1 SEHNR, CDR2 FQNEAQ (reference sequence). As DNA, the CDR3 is TGTGCCAGCAGCTTAGACGGGACTCAACTGTTTTTT. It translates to CASSLDGTQLFF.

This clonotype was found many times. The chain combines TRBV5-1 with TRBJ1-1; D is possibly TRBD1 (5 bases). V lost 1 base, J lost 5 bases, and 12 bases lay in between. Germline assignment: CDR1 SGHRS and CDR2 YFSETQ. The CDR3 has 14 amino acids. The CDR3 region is CASSLSGEQTEAFF. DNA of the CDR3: TGCGCCAGCAGCTTGTCGGGGGAGCAAACTGAAGCTTTCTTT. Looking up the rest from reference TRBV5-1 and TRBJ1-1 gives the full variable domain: KAGVTQTPRYLIKTRGQQVTLSCSPISGHRSVSWYQQTPGQGLQFLFEYFSETQRNKGNFPGRFSGRQFSNSRSEMNVSTLELGDSALYLCASSLSGEQTEAFFGQGTRLTVV.

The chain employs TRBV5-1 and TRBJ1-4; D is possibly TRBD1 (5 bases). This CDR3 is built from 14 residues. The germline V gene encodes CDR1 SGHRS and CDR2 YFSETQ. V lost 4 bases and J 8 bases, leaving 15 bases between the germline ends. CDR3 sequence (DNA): TGCGCCAGCAGCCCACAGGTGAACGGGGAAAAACTGTTTTTT. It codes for CASSPQVNGEKLFF.

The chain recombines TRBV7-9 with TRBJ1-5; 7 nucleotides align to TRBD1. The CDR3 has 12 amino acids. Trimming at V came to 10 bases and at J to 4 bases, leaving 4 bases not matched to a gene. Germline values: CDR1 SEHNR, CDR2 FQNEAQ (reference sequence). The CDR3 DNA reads TGTGCCACATCGACAGGGAATCAGCCCCAGCATTTT. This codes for CATSTGNQPQHF.

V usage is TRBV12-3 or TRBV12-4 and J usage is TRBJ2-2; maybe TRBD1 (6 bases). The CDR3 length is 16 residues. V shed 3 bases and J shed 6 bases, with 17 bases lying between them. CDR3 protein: CASSFISAGVAGELFF. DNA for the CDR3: TGTGCCAGCAGTTTTATATCGGCAGGGGTGGCCGGGGAGCTGTTTTTT.

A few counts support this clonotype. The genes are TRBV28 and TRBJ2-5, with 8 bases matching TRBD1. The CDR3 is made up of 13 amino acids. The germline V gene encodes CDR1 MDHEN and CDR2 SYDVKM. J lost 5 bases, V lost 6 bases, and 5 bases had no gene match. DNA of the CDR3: TGTGCCAGCAGCCAGGGGGCCGCGGAGACCCAGTACTTC. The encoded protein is CASSQGAAETQYF.

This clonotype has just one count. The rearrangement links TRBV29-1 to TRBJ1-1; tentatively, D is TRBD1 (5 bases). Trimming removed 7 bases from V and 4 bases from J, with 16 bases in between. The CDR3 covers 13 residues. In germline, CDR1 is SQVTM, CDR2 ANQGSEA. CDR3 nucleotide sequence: TGCAGCGGCACGGGCGACGGGGGCACTGAAGCTTTCTTT. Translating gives CSGTGDGGTEAFF.

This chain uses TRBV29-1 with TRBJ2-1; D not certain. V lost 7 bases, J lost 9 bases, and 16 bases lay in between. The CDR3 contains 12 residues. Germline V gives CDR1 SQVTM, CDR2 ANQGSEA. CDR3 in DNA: TGCAGCGCCGGCCGCGATTTGATTGAGCAGTTCTTC. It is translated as CSAGRDLIEQFF.

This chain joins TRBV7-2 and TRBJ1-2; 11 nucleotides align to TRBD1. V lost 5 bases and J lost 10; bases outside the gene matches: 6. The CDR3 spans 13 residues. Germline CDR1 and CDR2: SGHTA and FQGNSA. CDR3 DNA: TGTGCCAGCAGCCTTGGACAGGGGGCCGCCTACACCTTC. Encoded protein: CASSLGQGAAYTF. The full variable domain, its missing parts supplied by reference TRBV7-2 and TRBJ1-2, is GAGVSQSPSNKVTEKGKDVELRCDPISGHTALYWYRQSLGQGLEFLIYFQGNSAPDKSGLPSDRFSAERTGGSVSTLTIQRTQQEDSAVYLCASSLGQGAAYTFGSGTRLTVV.

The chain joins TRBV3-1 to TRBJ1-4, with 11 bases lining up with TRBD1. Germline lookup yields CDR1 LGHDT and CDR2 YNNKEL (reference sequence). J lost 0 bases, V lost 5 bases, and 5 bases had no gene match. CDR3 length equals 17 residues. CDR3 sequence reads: CASSYGTGGATNEKLFF. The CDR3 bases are TGTGCCAGCAGCTACGGGACAGGGGGGGCAACTAATGAAAAACTGTTTTTT. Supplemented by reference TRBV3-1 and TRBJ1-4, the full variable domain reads DTAVSQTPKYLVTQMGNDKSIKCEQNLGHDTMYWYKQDSKKFLKIMFSYNNKELIINETVPNRFSPKSPDKAHLNLHINSLELGDSAVYFCASSYGTGGATNEKLFFGSGTQLSVL.

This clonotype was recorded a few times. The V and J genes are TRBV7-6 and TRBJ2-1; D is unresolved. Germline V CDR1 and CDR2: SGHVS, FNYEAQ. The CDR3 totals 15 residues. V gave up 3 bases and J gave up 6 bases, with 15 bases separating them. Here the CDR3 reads CASSLVGYLSNEQFF. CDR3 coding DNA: TGTGCCAGCAGCTTGGTCGGGTATCTGAGCAATGAGCAGTTCTTC.

CDR3 region: CASSHLGLAGRLDTQYF. CDR3 sequence (DNA): TGTGCCAGCAGCCACCTGGGACTAGCGGGGAGGCTCGATACGCAGTATTTT. This chain joins TRBV3-1 and TRBJ2-3; TRBD2 matches at 13 bases. Germline V gene sequence: CDR1 LGHDT, CDR2 YNNKEL (reference sequence). The V segment lost 3 bases and the J segment 6 bases; nucleotides outside the gene matches: 9. The CDR3 totals 17 residues.

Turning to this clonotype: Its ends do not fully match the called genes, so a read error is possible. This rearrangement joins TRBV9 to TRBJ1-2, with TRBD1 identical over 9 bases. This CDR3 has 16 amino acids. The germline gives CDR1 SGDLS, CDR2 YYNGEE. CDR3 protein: CASIVGGDRVPYGYTF. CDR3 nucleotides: TGTGCCAGCATCGTAGGTGGGGACAGGGTGCCCTATGGCTACACCTTC. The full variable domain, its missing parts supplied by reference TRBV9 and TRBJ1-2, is DSGVTQTPKHLITATGQRVTLRCSPRSGDLSVYWYQQSLDQGLQFLIQYYNGEERAKGNILERFSAQQFPDLHSELNLSSLELGDSALYFCASIVGGDRVPYGYTFGSGTRLTVV.

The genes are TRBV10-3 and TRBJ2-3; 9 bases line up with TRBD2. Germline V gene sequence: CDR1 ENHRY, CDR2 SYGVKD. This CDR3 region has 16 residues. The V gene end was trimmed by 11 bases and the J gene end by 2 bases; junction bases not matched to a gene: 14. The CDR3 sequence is CAAGTVAGEITDTQYF. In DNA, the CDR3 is TGTGCCGCGGGGACTGTAGCGGGGGAAATCACAGATACGCAGTATTTT.

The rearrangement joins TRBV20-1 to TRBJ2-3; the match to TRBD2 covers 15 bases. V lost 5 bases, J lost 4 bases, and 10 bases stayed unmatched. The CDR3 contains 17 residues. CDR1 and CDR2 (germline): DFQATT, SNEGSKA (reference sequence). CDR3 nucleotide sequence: TGCAGTGCTCTCCCACCCTGGACTAGCGGGGGGGCAGATACGCAGTATTTT. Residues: CSALPPWTSGGADTQYF.

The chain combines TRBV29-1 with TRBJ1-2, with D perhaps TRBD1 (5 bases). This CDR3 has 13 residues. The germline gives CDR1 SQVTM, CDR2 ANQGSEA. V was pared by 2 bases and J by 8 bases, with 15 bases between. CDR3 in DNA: TGCAGCGTTGAACCGGACCGGAGGGGAGGCTACACCTTC. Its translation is CSVEPDRRGGYTF.

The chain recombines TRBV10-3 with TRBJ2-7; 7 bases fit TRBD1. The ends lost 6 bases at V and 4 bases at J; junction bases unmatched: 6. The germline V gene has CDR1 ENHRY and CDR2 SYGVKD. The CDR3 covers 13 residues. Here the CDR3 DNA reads TGTGCCATCAGCCGACAGGGCTTATACGAGCAGTACGTC. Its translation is CAISRQGLYEQYV.

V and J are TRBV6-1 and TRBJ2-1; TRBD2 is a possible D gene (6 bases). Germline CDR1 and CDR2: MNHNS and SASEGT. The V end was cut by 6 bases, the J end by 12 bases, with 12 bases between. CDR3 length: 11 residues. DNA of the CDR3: TGTGCCAGCAGCCCCCCCGGGAGGCAGTTCTTC. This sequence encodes CASSPPGRQFF.

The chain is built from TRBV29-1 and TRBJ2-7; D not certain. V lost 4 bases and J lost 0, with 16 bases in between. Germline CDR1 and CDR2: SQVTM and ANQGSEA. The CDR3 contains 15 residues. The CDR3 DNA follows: TGCAGCGTTGGGTTCCAACGTGAAGGCTCCTACGAGCAGTACGTC. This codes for CSVGFQREGSYEQYV.

The CDR3 protein is CASSFDGRFTDTQYF. Here the CDR3 DNA reads TGTGCCAGCAGCTTTGACGGGAGATTCACAGATACGCAGTATTTT. The V gene is TRBV7-8, the J gene TRBJ2-3, with D possibly being TRBD2 (6 bases). Between the trimmed V and J ends, which lost 3 bases and 2 bases, there was a span of 12 bases. The length of the CDR3 is 15 residues. Germline CDR1 reads SGHVS; CDR2 reads FQNEAQ.

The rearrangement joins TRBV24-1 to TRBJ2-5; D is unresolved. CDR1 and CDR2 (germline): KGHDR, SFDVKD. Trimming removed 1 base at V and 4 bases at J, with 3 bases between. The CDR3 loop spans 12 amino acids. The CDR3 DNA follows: TGTGCCACCAGTGATTTTGGAGAGACCCAGTACTTC. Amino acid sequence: CATSDFGETQYF.

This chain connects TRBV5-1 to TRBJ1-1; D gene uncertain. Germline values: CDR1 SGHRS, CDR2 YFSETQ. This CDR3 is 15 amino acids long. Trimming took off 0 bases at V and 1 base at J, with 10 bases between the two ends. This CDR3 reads CASSLGPKENTEAFF. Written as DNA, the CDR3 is TGCGCCAGCAGCTTGGGGCCGAAAGAGAACACTGAAGCTTTCTTT.

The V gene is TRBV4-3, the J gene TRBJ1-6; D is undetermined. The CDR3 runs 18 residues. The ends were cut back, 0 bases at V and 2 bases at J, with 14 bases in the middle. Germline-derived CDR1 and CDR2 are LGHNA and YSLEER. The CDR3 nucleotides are TGCGCCAGCAGCCAAGATTGGAAAGGGCCCACCTATAATTCACCCCTCCACTTT. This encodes CASSQDWKGPTYNSPLHF.

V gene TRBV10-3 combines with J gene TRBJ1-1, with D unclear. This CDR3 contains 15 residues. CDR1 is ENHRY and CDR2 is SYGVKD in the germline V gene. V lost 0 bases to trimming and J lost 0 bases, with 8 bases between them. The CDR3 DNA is TGTGCCATCAGTGAGTCAGGGCGGATGAACACTGAAGCTTTCTTT. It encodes CAISESGRMNTEAFF.

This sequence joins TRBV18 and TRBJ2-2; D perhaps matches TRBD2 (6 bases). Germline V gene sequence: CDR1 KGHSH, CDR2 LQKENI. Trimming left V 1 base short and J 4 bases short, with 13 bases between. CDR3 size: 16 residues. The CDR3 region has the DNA TGTGCCAGCTCACCACGGGACTCATGGGGCACCGGGGAGCTGTTTTTT. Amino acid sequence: CASSPRDSWGTGELFF. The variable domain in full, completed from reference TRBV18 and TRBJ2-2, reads NAGVMQNPRHLVRRRGQEARLRCSPMKGHSHVYWYRQLPEEGLKFMVYLQKENIIDESGMPKERFSAEFPKEGPSILRIQQVVRGDSAAYFCASSPRDSWGTGELFFGEGSRLTVL.

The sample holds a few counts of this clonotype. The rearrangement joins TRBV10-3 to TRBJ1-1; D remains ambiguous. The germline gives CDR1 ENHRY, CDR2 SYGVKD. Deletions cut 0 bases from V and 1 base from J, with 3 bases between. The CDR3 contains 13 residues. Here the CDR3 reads CAISESKNTEAFF. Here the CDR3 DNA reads TGTGCCATCAGTGAGTCCAAGAACACTGAAGCTTTCTTT.

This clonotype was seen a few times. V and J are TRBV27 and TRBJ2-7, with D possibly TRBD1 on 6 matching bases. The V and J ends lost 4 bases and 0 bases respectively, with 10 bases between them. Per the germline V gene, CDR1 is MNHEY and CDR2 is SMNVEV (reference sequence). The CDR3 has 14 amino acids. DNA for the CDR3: TGTGCCAGCAGTTCCACAGGGAGCTCCTACGAGCAGTACGTC. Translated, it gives CASSSTGSSYEQYV.

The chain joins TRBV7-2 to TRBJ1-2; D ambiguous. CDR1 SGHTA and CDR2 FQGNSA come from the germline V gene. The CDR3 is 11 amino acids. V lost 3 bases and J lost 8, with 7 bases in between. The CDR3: CASSFWEGYTF. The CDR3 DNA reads TGTGCCAGCAGCTTTTGGGAGGGCTACACCTTC.